These 24 T cell receptor beta chains originate from one sample sequenced in a study of OX40 agonist ivuxolimab in advanced cancers. TCRdb's table, derived via immunoSEQ multiplex PCR, lists solely in-frame clones and lacks some. The sample records about 51,000 clones, more than 65% being singletons. The sample in question was CD4+ or CD8+ T cells sorted from blood, obtained in a trial of the OX40 agonist ivuxolimab. The receptor set was obtained from an adult with an advanced solid tumor such as melanoma, head and neck, liver or kidney cancer.

V usage is TRBV7-3 and J usage is TRBJ2-5; tentatively, D is TRBD2 (6 bases). This CDR3 spans 15 amino acids. V lost 1 base to trimming and J lost 0 bases, with 9 bases between them. Germline V lookup: CDR1 SGHTA, CDR2 FQGTGA. The DNA for the CDR3 is TGTGCCAGCAGCTTAAGCACTAGCAACCAAGAGACCCAGTACTTC. Protein sequence: CASSLSTSNQETQYF.

J is TRBJ1-1 and V is TRBV18; D not certain. Germline V gives CDR1 KGHSH, CDR2 LQKENI. The CDR3 totals 14 residues. V was trimmed by 3 bases and J by 1 base, leaving 9 bases between them. The CDR3 nucleotides are TGTGCCAGCTCACCGAATCCCGAGAACACTGAAGCTTTCTTT. It specifies CASSPNPENTEAFF.

The V gene is TRBV7-9, the J gene TRBJ2-1; no reliable D call. The CDR3 consists of 14 residues. V gave up 3 bases and J gave up 3 bases, with 9 bases separating them. Germline-derived CDR1 and CDR2 are SEHNR and FQNEAQ (reference sequence). As DNA, the CDR3 is TGTGCCAGCAGCTTTTTAGGCGACTACAATGAGCAGTTCTTC. This translates into CASSFLGDYNEQFF.

This clone was seen a few times. The chain's CDR3 is CASSIPHRETQYF. CDR3 nucleotides: TGTGCCAGTAGTATACCCCACCGTGAGACCCAGTACTTC. V and J are TRBV19 and TRBJ2-5; D is ambiguous. V was cut by 2 bases and J by 5 bases, with 9 bases left in between. Germline V gives CDR1 LNHDA, CDR2 SQIVND (reference sequence). This CDR3 spans 13 amino acids. Full variable domain (remainder filled in from reference TRBV19 and TRBJ2-5): DGGITQSPKYLFRKEGQNVTLSCEQNLNHDAMYWYRQDPGQGLRLIYYSQIVNDFQKGDIAEGYSVSREKKESFPLTVTSAQKNPTAFYLCASSIPHRETQYFGPGTRLLVL.

The chain has TRBV28 and TRBJ1-2; D unresolved. The CDR3 is made up of 13 amino acids. The germline V gene encodes CDR1 MDHEN and CDR2 SYDVKM. Trimming took 5 bases from V and 2 from J, leaving 9 bases between them. The CDR3 sequence is CASSPGLNYGYTF. The CDR3 DNA reads TGTGCCAGCAGTCCGGGTCTAAACTATGGCTACACCTTC.

The rearrangement joins TRBV6-5 to TRBJ1-1; D perhaps matches TRBD1 (6 bases). CDR1 and CDR2 (germline): MNHEY, SVGAGI. The V and J ends lost 7 bases and 13 bases respectively, with 22 bases between them. CDR3 length equals 13 residues. CDR3: CASTNGGRGLLFF. CDR3 nucleotide sequence: TGTGCCAGCACCAACGGGGGGCGCGGGTTGCTTTTCTTT.

The chain has TRBV19 and TRBJ1-5; maybe TRBD1 (5 bases). Trimming cost V 5 bases and J 2 bases, with 13 bases left between them. The CDR3 runs 15 residues. The germline V gene has CDR1 LNHDA and CDR2 SQIVND (reference sequence). The CDR3 protein is CASSSSREGNQPQHF. In DNA, the CDR3 is TGTGCCAGTAGTTCTTCCAGGGAGGGCAATCAGCCCCAGCATTTT. Full variable domain (outside the CDR3, taken from reference TRBV19 and TRBJ1-5): DGGITQSPKYLFRKEGQNVTLSCEQNLNHDAMYWYRQDPGQGLRLIYYSQIVNDFQKGDIAEGYSVSREKKESFPLTVTSAQKNPTAFYLCASSSSREGNQPQHFGDGTRLSIL.

The chain carries TRBV6-6 and TRBJ1-5; D gene ambiguous. CDR1 and CDR2 from the germline V gene are MNHNY and SVGAGI (reference sequence). Trimming took off 7 bases at V and 3 bases at J, with 13 bases between the two ends. The CDR3 covers 14 residues. The CDR3 nucleotides are TGTGCCAGCAACCTACGGGGATTCAATCAGCCCCAGCATTTT. Translation gives CASNLRGFNQPQHF.

This sequence joins TRBV2 and TRBJ2-1; 7 bases map to TRBD2. There are 14 residues in the CDR3. Germline V gene sequence: CDR1 SNHLY, CDR2 FYNNEI. J gave up 3 bases and V 5 bases, and 4 bases lay outside the gene matches. CDR3 sequence: CASSRRDYYNEQFF. In DNA, the CDR3 is TGTGCCAGCAGTCGACGGGACTACTACAATGAGCAGTTCTTC.

The chain joins TRBV6-5 to TRBJ2-7; D perhaps matches TRBD2 (6 bases). Trimming pared 6 bases from V and 2 bases from J, leaving 17 bases between. The germline CDR1 and CDR2 sequences are MNHEY and SVGAGI. The length of the CDR3 is 15 residues. The CDR3 region is CASRPDSGPTYEQYF. The CDR3 bases are TGTGCCAGCAGGCCGGATAGCGGCCCGACCTACGAGCAGTACTTC.

V and J are TRBV6-5 and TRBJ2-5, with TRBD2 matching 9 bases. The CDR3 has 14 residues. J was trimmed by 3 bases and V by 6 bases; bases with no gene match: 5. Germline CDR1 is MNHEY and CDR2 is SVGAGI. The chain's CDR3 is CASRASGAKETQYF. The DNA for the CDR3 is TGTGCCAGCAGAGCTAGCGGGGCGAAAGAGACCCAGTACTTC.

The J gene is TRBJ1-1, the V gene TRBV13; D may be TRBD1 (5 bases). The CDR3 is 15 residues long. The germline CDR1 and CDR2 sequences are PRHDT and FYEKMQ (reference sequence). Trimming removed 5 bases at V and 0 bases at J, with 13 bases between. The CDR3, as DNA: TGTGCCAGCAGCCGGGGACCGCGAGTGAACACTGAAGCTTTCTTT. Translating it yields CASSRGPRVNTEAFF.

The chain couples TRBV9 to TRBJ2-2; 15 bases agree with TRBD2. The CDR3 runs 19 residues. Losses at the gene ends were 4 bases for V and 6 bases for J; bases not matched to a gene: 13. Germline V CDR1 and CDR2: SGDLS, YYNGEE. CDR3 region: CASSPRSGLAGGGSGELFF. For the CDR3, the DNA is TGTGCCAGCAGCCCCCGATCGGGACTAGCGGGGGGTGGGTCCGGGGAGCTGTTTTTT.

The CDR3: CASSLERPGTEAFF. The CDR3, as DNA: TGTGCCAGCAGCTTGGAAAGGCCGGGGACTGAAGCTTTCTTT. The gene calls are TRBV5-4 and TRBJ1-1; D gene unclear. The CDR3 consists of 14 residues. The germline gives CDR1 SGHNT, CDR2 YYREEE (reference sequence). The V end was cut by 0 bases, the J end by 5 bases, with 11 bases between.

The CDR3 is CASSLGASPYEQYF. The CDR3 DNA follows: TGTGCCAGCAGCTTGGGGGCAAGCCCCTACGAGCAGTACTTC. The chain combines TRBV5-6 with TRBJ2-7; D not resolved. Trimming cost V 0 bases and J 2 bases, with 9 bases left between them. The germline gives CDR1 SGHDT, CDR2 YYEEEE. The length of the CDR3 is 14 residues.

Within the sample, this clone is medium-sized. V is TRBV6-6 and J is TRBJ1-1; D possibly corresponds to TRBD1 (6 bases). Germline V gives CDR1 MNHNY, CDR2 SVGAGI (reference sequence). This CDR3 comprises 14 residues. V was trimmed by 6 bases and J by 3 bases, leaving 14 bases between them. CDR3 loop: CASRPGQLYTEAFF. CDR3 DNA sequence: TGTGCCAGCAGGCCCGGACAGCTTTACACTGAAGCTTTCTTT.

The CDR3 region has the DNA TGTGCCAGCTGGAGAGGCGGGGGGGCCTACGAGCAGTACTTC. Protein sequence: CASWRGGGAYEQYF. The chain has TRBV27 and TRBJ2-7; 9 bases are shared with TRBD2. CDR3 length equals 14 residues. J was trimmed by 2 bases and V by 8 bases; bases with no gene match: 7. CDR1 and CDR2 from the germline V gene are MNHEY and SMNVEV (reference sequence).

This clone was seen only a few times. The V and J genes are TRBV18 and TRBJ1-6; D call uncertain. Germline-derived CDR1 and CDR2 are KGHSH and LQKENI. Trimming left V 5 bases short and J 5 bases short, with 4 bases between. This CDR3 region has 12 residues. The CDR3 is CASSTNNSPLHF. The DNA for the CDR3 is TGTGCCAGCTCAACAAATAATTCACCCCTCCACTTT.

The gene calls are TRBV4-1 and TRBJ1-3; 7 positions match TRBD1. The V segment lost 3 bases and the J segment 3 bases; nucleotides outside the gene matches: 11. Germline CDR1 and CDR2: MGHRA and YSYEKL. The CDR3 length is 17 residues. The CDR3 is CASSQAPAGGFGNTIYF. CDR3 nucleotide sequence: TGCGCCAGCAGCCAGGCACCAGCAGGGGGTTTTGGAAACACCATATATTTT.

J is TRBJ2-5 and V is TRBV18; D call uncertain. The germline V gene has CDR1 KGHSH and CDR2 LQKENI. Trimming left V 0 bases short and J 1 base short, with 9 bases between. CDR3 size: 15 residues. As DNA, the CDR3 is TGTGCCAGCTCACCACCGTTGGGAATCCAAGAGACCCAGTACTTC. Protein: CASSPPLGIQETQYF.

The chain combines TRBV28 with TRBJ1-6; 10 nucleotides align to TRBD1. The CDR3 is 18 amino acids. CDR1 is MDHEN, CDR2 SYDVKM, per germline. V was pared by 6 bases and J by 0 bases, with 8 bases of the junction left unmatched. CDR3 protein: CASSPPGQGSSYNSPLHF. In DNA, the CDR3 is TGTGCCAGCAGCCCGCCGGGACAGGGGAGCTCCTATAATTCACCCCTCCACTTT.

The rearrangement joins TRBV19 to TRBJ2-7; the match to TRBD1 covers 9 bases. The CDR3 consists of 15 residues. The ends lost 5 bases at V and 4 bases at J; junction bases unmatched: 9. The germline V gene encodes CDR1 LNHDA and CDR2 SQIVND (reference sequence). This chain's CDR3 is CASSRRTGEVYEQYF. The CDR3 nucleotides are TGTGCCAGTAGTCGACGGACAGGGGAAGTGTACGAGCAGTACTTC.

The chain has TRBV5-4 and TRBJ2-3; D is undetermined. This CDR3 is built from 15 residues. Trimming pared 3 bases from V and 0 bases from J, leaving 11 bases between. The germline CDR1 and CDR2 sequences are SGHNT and YYREEE (reference sequence). The CDR3 here is CASSSGRASTDTQYF. CDR3 DNA: TGTGCCAGCAGCTCCGGTAGGGCTAGCACAGATACGCAGTATTTT.

This clone was seen just once. The chain employs TRBV7-8 and TRBJ1-2; D unclear. V dropped 1 base and J dropped 0 bases, with 6 bases sitting between them. CDR1 SGHVS and CDR2 FQNEAQ come from the germline V gene. The CDR3 is 14 amino acids. The chain's CDR3 is CASSLGRTNYGYTF. The CDR3 region has the DNA TGTGCCAGCAGCTTAGGGCGGACTAACTATGGCTACACCTTC.